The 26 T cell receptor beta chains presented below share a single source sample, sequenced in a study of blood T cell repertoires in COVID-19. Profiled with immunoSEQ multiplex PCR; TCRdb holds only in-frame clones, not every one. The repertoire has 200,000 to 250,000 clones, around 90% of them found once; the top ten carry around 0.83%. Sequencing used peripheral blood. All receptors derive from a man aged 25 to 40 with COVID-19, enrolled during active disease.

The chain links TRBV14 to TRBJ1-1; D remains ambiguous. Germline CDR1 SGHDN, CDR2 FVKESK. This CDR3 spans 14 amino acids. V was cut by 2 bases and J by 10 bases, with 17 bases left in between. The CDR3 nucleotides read TGTGCCAGCAGCCAACCCGGCGAGGGCACTCGAGCTTTCTTT. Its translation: CASSQPGEGTRAFF.

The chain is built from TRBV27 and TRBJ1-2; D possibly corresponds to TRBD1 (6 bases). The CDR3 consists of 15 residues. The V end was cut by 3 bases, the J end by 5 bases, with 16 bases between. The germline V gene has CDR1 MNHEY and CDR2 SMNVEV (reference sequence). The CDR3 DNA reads TGTGCCAGCAGTTTCGACAGGCGACAATATTATGGCTACACCTTC. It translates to CASSFDRRQYYGYTF.

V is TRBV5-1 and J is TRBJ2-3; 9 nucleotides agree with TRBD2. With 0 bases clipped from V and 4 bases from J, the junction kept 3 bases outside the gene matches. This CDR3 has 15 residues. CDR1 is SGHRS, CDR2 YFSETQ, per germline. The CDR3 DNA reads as TGCGCCAGCAGCTTGGTCGCGGGGGGGCCAGATACGCAGTATTTT. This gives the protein CASSLVAGGPDTQYF.

Here the CDR3 reads CASSTGSGNSPLHF. The CDR3 nucleotides are TGTGCCAGCAGTACGGGATCGGGCAATTCACCCCTCCACTTT. This rearrangement joins TRBV28 to TRBJ1-6; no clear D. V was clipped by 5 bases and J by 7 bases, with 12 bases between them. The length of the CDR3 is 14 residues. Germline V gene data show CDR1 as MDHEN and CDR2 as SYDVKM.

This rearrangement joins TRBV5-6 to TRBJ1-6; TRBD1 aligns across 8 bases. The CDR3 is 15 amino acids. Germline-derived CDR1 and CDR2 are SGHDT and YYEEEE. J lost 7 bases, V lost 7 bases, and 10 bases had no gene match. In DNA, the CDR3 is TGTGCCAGCCATTGGCAAGGACAGGGAAATTCACCCCTCCACTTT. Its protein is CASHWQGQGNSPLHF. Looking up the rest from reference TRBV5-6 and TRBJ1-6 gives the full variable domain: DAGVTQSPTHLIKTRGQQVTLRCSPKSGHDTVSWYQQALGQGPQFIFQYYEEEERQRGNFPDRFSGHQFPNYSSELNVNALLLGDSALYLCASHWQGQGNSPLHFGNGTRLTVT.

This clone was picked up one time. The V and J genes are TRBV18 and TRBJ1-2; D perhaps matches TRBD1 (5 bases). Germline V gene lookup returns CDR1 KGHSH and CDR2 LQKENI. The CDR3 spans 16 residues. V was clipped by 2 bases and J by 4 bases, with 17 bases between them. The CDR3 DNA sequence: TGTGCCAGCTCACCAACCGCATCCCAGGGCGGCTATGGCTACACCTTC. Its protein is CASSPTASQGGYGYTF.

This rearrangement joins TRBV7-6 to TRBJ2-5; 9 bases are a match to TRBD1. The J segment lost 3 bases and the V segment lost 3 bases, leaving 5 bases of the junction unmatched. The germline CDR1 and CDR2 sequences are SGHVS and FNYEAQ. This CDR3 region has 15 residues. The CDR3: CASSFGQGRKETQYF. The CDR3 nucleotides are TGTGCCAGCAGCTTTGGACAGGGGCGAAAAGAGACCCAGTACTTC.

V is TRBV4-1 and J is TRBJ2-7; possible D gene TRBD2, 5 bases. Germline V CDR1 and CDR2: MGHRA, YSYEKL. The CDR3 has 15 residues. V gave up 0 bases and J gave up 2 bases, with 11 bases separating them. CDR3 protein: CASSQEAAGTYEQYF. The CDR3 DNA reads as TGCGCCAGCAGCCAAGAAGCGGCCGGAACCTACGAGCAGTACTTC.

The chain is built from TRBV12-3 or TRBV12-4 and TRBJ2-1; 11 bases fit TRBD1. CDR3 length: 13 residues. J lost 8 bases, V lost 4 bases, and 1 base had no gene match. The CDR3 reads CASSWTGGYEQFF. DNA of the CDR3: TGTGCCAGCAGTTGGACAGGGGGCTATGAGCAGTTCTTC.

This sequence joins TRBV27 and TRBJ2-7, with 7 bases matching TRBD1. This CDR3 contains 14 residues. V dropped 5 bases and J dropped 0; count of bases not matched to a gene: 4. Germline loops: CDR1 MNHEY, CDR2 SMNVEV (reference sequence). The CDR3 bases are TGTGCCAGCAGTATAAGGGACAGCTCCTACGAGCAGTACTTC. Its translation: CASSIRDSSYEQYF.

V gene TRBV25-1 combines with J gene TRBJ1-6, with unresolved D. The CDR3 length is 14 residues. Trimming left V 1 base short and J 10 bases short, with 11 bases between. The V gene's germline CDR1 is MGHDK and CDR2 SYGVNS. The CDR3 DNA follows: TGTGCCAGCAGTGAATTGCTGGGCGGGTCACCCCTCCACTTT. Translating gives CASSELLGGSPLHF.

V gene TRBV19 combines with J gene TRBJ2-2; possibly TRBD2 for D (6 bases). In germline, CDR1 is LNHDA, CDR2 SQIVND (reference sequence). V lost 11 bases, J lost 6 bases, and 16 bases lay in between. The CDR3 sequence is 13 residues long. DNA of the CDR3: TGTGCCGCAACCCCCGGAGGGGCCGGGGAGCTGTTTTTT. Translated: CAATPGGAGELFF. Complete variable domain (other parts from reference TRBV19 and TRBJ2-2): DGGITQSPKYLFRKEGQNVTLSCEQNLNHDAMYWYRQDPGQGLRLIYYSQIVNDFQKGDIAEGYSVSREKKESFPLTVTSAQKNPTAFYLCAATPGGAGELFFGEGSRLTVL.

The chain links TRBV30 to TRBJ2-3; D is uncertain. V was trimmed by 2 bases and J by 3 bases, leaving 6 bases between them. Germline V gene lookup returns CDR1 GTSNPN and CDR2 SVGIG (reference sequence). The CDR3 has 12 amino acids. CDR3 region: CAWSIETDTQYF. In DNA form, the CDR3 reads TGTGCCTGGAGTATAGAGACAGATACGCAGTATTTT.

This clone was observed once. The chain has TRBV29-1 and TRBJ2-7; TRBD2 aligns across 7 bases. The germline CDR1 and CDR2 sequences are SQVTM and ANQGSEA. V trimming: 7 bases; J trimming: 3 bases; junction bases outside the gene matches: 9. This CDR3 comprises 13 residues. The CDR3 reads CSGLDSGGYEQYF. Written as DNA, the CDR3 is TGCAGCGGCCTGGACTCGGGGGGCTACGAGCAGTACTTC.

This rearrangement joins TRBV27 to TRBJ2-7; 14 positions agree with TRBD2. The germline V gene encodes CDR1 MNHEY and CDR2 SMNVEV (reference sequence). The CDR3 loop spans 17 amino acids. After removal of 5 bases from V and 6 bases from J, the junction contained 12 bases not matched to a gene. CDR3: CASSPSWTSGGSGEQYF. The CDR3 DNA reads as TGTGCCAGCAGTCCCTCTTGGACTAGCGGGGGGTCCGGCGAGCAGTACTTC.

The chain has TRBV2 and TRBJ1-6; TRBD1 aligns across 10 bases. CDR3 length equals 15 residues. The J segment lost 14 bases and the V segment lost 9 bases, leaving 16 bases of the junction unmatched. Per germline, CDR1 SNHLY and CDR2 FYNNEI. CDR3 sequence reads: CARRATGQGLGSLHF. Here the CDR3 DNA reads TGTGCCAGAAGAGCGACGGGACAGGGGCTCGGGTCCCTCCACTTT. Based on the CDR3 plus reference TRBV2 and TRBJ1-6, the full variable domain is EPEVTQTPSHQVTQMGQEVILRCVPISNHLYFYWYRQILGQKVEFLVSFYNNEISEKSEIFDDQFSVERPDGSNFTLKIRSTKLEDSAMYFCARRATGQGLGSLHFGNGTRLTVT.

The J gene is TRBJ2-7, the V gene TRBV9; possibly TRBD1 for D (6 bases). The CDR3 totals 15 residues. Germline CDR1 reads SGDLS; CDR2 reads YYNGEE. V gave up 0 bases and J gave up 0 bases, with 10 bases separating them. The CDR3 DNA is TGTGCCAGCAGCGTAGGGGGGCAACACTCCTACGAGCAGTACTTC. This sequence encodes CASSVGGQHSYEQYF.

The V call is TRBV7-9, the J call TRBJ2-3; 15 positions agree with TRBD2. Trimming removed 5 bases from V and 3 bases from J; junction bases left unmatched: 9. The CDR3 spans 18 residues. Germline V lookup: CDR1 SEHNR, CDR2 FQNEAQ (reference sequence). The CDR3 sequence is CASSPWTSGGAATDTQYF. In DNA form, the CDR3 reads TGTGCCAGCAGCCCCTGGACTAGCGGGGGGGCAGCAACAGATACGCAGTATTTT.

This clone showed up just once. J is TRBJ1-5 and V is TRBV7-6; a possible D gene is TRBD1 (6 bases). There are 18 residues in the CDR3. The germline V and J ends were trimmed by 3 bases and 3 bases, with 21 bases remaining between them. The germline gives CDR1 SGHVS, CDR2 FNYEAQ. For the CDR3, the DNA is TGTGCCAGCAGCTTGTTTCCTCGGGCAGGGGTGACCAATCAGCCCCAGCATTTT. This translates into CASSLFPRAGVTNQPQHF.

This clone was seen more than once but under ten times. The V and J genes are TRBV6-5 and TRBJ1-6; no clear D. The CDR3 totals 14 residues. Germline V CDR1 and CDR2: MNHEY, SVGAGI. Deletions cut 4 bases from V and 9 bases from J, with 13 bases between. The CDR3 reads CASSSRRGGSPLHF. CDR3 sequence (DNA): TGTGCCAGCAGTTCCAGGCGGGGAGGTTCACCCCTCCACTTT.

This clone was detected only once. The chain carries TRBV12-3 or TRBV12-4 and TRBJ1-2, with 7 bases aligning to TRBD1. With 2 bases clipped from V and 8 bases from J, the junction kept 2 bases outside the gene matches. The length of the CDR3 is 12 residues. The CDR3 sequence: CASSLQGQGYTF. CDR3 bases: TGTGCCAGCAGTTTACAGGGACAGGGCTACACCTTC.

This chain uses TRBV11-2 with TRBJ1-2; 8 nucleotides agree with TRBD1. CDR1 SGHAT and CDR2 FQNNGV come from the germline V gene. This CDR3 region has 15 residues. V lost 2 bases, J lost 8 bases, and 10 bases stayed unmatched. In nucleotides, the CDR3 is TGTGCCAGCAGCTTACCAGGCCAGGGGGCTTGGGGCTACACCTTC. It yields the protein CASSLPGQGAWGYTF.

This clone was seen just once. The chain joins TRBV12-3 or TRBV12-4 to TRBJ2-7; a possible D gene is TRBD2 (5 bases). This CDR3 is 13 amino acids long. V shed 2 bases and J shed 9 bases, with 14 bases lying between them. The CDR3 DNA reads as TGTGCCAGCAGTTTAAGTCCCACCGCGGGGCAGTACTTC. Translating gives CASSLSPTAGQYF.

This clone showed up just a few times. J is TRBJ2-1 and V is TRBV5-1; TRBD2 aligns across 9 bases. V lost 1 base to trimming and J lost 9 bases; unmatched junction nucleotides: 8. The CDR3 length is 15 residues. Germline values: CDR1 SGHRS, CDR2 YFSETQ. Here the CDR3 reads CASSLRVAGESEQFF. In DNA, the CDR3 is TGCGCCAGCAGCTTGAGGGTAGCGGGGGAGAGTGAGCAGTTCTTC.

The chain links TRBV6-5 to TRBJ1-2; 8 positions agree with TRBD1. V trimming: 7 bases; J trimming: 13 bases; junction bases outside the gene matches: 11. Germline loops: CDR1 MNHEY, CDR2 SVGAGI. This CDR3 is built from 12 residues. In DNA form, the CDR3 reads TGTGCCAGCACAACAGGGGGAAAGTCGGTCACCTTC. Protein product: CASTTGGKSVTF.

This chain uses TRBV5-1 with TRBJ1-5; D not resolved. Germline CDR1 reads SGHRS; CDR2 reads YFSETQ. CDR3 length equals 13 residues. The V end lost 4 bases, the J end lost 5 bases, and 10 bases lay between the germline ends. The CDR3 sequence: CASSKDTDQPQHF. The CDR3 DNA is TGCGCCAGCAGCAAAGACACCGATCAGCCCCAGCATTTT.